This T cell receptor (beta chain) was sequenced for a study of early T cells in non-severe SARS-CoV-2 infection. Across the whole study: Sequencing input comprised bulk RNA from unsorted whole blood; chain pairing was not available. Findings and limits, study-wide: VDJdb matching, biased toward anti-spike CD8 responses, missed private and CD4 specificities.

Individual cDNA molecules were tagged with unique molecular identifiers, the study reported. TCRdb analysed the 5' RACE reads with MiXCR anew, one entry per CDR3 protein. The table has fewer than 30,000 distinct CDR3 sequences, around 5% seen once. Germline values: CDR1 MNHEY, CDR2 SVGAGI. Trimming took 0 bases from V and 4 from J; bases not matched to a gene: 8. This CDR3 has 17 residues. This clonotype appeared many times. Its cognate antigen is unknown. The source of this sequence is an adult who was a healthcare worker with PCR-confirmed SARS-CoV-2 infection or an uninfected control (not recorded which). The chain joins TRBV6-5 to TRBJ1-3, with 8 bases aligning to TRBD1. Sequenced input: whole blood. CDR3 amino acids: CASSYSGTGASGNTIYF. Here the CDR3 DNA reads TGTGCCAGCAGTTACTCCGGGACAGGCGCTTCGGGAAACACCATATATTTT.